This T cell receptor (beta chain) was profiled in a study of blood T cell repertoires in COVID-19. Germline V gives CDR1 SEHNR, CDR2 FQNEAQ (reference sequence). Losses at the gene ends were 5 bases for V and 1 base for J; bases not matched to a gene: 3. This CDR3 has 14 residues. This clone has only a few counts. Authors' processing steps: By means of reference gene primer amplification, nucleated cell counts were estimated. The data were produced by immunoSEQ multiplex PCR, yet TCRdb's version contains in-frame clones alone and is incomplete. V and J calls and clone size are those listed in that table; D and trimming were worked out from the DNA. In the table there are about 530,000 clones, about 88% of which are singletons.

The sequencing sample was made of peripheral blood. V is TRBV7-9 and J is TRBJ1-1; 8 nucleotides line up with TRBD1. The sequence was obtained from a woman aged 45-65 years with COVID-19, enrolled during active disease. The CDR3 DNA reads TGTGCCAGCAGCCCACAGGGGGAGAACACTGAAGCTTTCTTT. It specifies CASSPQGENTEAFF. The full variable domain, its missing parts supplied by reference TRBV7-9 and TRBJ1-1, is DTGVSQNPRHKITKRGQNVTFRCDPISEHNRLYWYRQTLGQGPEFLTYFQNEAQLEKSRLLSDRFSAERPKGSFSTLEIQRTEQGDSAMYLCASSPQGENTEAFFGQGTRLTVV.